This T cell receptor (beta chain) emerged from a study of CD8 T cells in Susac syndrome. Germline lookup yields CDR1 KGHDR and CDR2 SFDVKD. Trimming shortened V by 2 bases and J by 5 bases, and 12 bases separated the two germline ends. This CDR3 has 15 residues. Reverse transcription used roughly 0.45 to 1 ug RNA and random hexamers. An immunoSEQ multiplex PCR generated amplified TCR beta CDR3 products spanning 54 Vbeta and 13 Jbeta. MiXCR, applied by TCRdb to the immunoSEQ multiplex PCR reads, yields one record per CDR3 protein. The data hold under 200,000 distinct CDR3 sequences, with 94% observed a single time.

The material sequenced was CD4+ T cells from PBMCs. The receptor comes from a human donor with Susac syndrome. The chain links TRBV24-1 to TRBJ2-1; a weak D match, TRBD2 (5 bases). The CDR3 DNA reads TGTGCCACCAGTGATTCGGCCAGCGGAAACAATGAGCAGTTCTTC. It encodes CATSDSASGNNEQFF.